This T cell receptor beta chain was sequenced for a study of response to subunit inactivated influenza vaccine. TCRdb redid the calling of the RT-PCR reads with MiXCR, one entry per CDR3 protein. This table has 550,000 to 600,000 distinct CDR3 sequences, 10% to 15% appearing once. This specimen was PBMCs from blood, taken on the day of vaccination. This receptor was taken from a man aged 50-60 years who received an inactivated influenza vaccine.

This CDR3 reads CAWSVRDRGLVNEQFF. CDR3 bases: TGTGCCTGGAGTGTACGGGACAGGGGGCTAGTAAATGAGCAGTTCTTC. The chain employs TRBV30 and TRBJ2-1; 12 bases are a match to TRBD1. CDR1 is GTSNPN and CDR2 is SVGIG in the germline V gene (reference sequence). After removal of 0 bases from V and 7 bases from J, the junction contained 7 bases not matched to a gene. CDR3 length: 16 residues. Complete variable domain (other parts from reference TRBV30 and TRBJ2-1): SQTIHQWPATLVQPVGSPLSLECTVEGTSNPNLYWYRQAAGRGLQLLFYSVGIGQISSEVPQNLSASRPQDRQFILSSKKLLLSDSGFYLCAWSVRDRGLVNEQFFGPGTRLTVL.